This entry describes one T cell receptor (beta chain). Its antigen is unidentified. PCR involved 60 Vbeta and 13 Jbeta primers. The repertoire was sequenced with immunoSEQ multiplex PCR; TCRdb's copy has only in-frame clones and lacks some. Of around 280,000 clones listed, around nine tenths are singletons. These data originate in a study of cytomegalovirus exposure and HLA in healthy donors. As for the study in general: Unique TCRs numbering about 87 million, obtained from HLA-typed donors, made up an early data release. Of around 400 genotyped donors, around 86% grouped in the Caucasian-associated ancestry cluster. Findings and caveats of the study: Earlier findings revealed that most TCR beta V segments proved productive either about 90% or about 30% of the time.

CDR1 ENHRY and CDR2 SYGVKD come from the germline V gene. Trimming at V came to 6 bases and at J to 1 base, leaving 3 bases not matched to a gene. CDR3 length equals 14 residues. The sequencing sample was made of PBMCs. The clonotype originates from a woman younger than 30 in good health and CMV-seronegative. The J gene is TRBJ1-1, the V gene TRBV10-3; 9 nucleotides agree with TRBD1. CDR3 in amino acids: CAISWTGENTEAFF. The CDR3 DNA sequence: TGTGCCATCAGCTGGACAGGGGAGAACACTGAAGCTTTCTTT.